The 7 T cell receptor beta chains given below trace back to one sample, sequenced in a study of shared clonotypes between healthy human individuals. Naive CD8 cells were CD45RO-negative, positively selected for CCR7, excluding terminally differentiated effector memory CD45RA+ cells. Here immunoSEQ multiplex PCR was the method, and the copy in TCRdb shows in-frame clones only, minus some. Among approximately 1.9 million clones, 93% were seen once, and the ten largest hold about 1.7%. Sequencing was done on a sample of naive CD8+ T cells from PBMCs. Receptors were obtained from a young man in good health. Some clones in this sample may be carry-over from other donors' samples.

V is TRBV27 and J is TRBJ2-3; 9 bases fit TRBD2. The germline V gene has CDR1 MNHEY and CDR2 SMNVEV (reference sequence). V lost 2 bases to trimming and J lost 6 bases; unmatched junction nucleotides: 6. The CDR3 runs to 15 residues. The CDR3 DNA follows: TGTGCCAGCAGTTTAGGCGGGAGGGCCATCGATACGCAGTATTTT. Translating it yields CASSLGGRAIDTQYF.

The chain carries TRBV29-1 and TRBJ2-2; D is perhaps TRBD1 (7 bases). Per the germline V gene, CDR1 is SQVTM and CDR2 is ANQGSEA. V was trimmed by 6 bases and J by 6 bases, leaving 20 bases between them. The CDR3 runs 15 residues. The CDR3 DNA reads TGCAGCGTCCACCCTGCGGGACAGCGAGCCGGGGAGCTGTTTTTT. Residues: CSVHPAGQRAGELFF.

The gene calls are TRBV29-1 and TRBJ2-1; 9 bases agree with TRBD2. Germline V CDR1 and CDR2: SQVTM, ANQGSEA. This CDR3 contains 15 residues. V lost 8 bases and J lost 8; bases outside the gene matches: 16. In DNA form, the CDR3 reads TGCAGCTCCCGGGGCGGTAGCGGGAGTGGGGATGAGCAGTTCTTC. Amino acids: CSSRGGSGSGDEQFF.

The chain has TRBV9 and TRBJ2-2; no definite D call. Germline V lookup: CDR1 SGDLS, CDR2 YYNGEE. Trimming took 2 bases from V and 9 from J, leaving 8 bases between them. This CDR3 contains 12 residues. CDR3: CASSVGSRELFF. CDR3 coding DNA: TGTGCCAGCAGCGTTGGGTCCCGGGAGCTGTTTTTT. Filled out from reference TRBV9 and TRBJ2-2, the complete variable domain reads DSGVTQTPKHLITATGQRVTLRCSPRSGDLSVYWYQQSLDQGLQFLIQYYNGEERAKGNILERFSAQQFPDLHSELNLSSLELGDSALYFCASSVGSRELFFGEGSRLTVL.

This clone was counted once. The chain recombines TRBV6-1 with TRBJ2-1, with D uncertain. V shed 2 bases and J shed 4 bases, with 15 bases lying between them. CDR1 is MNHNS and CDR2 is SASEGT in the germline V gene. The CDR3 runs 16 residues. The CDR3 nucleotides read TGTGCCAGCAGTGAAATCATGCAGTACGCGTACAATGAGCAGTTCTTC. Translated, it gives CASSEIMQYAYNEQFF.

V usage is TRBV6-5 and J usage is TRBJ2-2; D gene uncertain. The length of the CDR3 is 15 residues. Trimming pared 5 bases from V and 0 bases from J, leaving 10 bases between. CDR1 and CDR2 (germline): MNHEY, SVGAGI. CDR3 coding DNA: TGTGCCAGCAGTCTATATAATCCGAACACCGGGGAGCTGTTTTTT. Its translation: CASSLYNPNTGELFF.

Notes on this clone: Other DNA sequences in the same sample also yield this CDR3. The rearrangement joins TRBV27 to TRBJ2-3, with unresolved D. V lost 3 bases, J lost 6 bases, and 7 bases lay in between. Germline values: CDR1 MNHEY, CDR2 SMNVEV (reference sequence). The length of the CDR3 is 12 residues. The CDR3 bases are TGTGCCAGCAGTTTTTTAGGGGATACGCAGTATTTT. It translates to CASSFLGDTQYF.